A selection of T cell receptor beta chains follows, all from one sample in a study of post-analysis software for immune sequencing data. TCRdb reprocessed the PCR reads via MiXCR and lists one record per CDR3 protein. The sample consists of more than 500,000 distinct CDR3 sequences, 34% of them appearing once. Sequenced input: blood. Receptor source: a girl under 18 with multiple sclerosis. Each CDR3 is given with its conserved first and last residue.

>TRBV5-4
CASSLAQGAYQETQYF
>TRBV7-3
CASSLGTGTTYDTQYF
>TRBV9
CASSVGQELNQPQHF
>TRBV20-1
CSARDTGDYNEQFF
>TRBV28
CASSLYGGGYNEQFF
>TRBV7-9
CASSLGTASSHYGYTF
>TRBV5-1
CASSSLQGSQETQYF
>TRBV7-4
CASSGVAMKNSEAFF
>TRBV12-3/TRBV12-4
CASSSGQGGTEAFF
>TRBV6-6
CASSYEGGGAGETQYF
>TRBV24-1
CATSALGETPDTQYF
>TRBV24-1
CATSGLTGGVSADTQYF
>TRBV3-1
CASGDGLSTDTQYF
>TRBV10-1
CASSELSRTNSYNEQFF
>TRBV14
CASSQVLGLGEQYF
>TRBV6-2/TRBV6-3
CASNVGGGNIQYF
>TRBV28
CASSFPHSFNYGYTF
>TRBV10-3
CAISEFQGRVDTQYF
>TRBV29-1
CSGTPTVGQDTQYF
>TRBV6-1
CASSVRAGPYETQYF
>TRBV7-2
CASSLRQGDTEAFF
>TRBV24-1
CATSDFYPGFLYEQYF
>TRBV6-5
CASSPRTVIGYGYTF
>TRBV7-8
CASSLTSPNTGELFF
>TRBV5-1
CASSLGGLAVSYNEQFF
>TRBV20-1
CSAFPGRLYNSPLHF
>TRBV6-1
CASSESGGNYQPQHF
>TRBV10-3
CAISDNGNENTEAFF
>TRBV11-2
CASSTASGPYNEQFF
>TRBV5-1
CASSLRAAGYGYTF
>TRBV7-9
CASSKRTGGAEQYF
>TRBV28
CASSQYEGLAGEPSSTDTQYF
>TRBV12-3/TRBV12-4
CASSFGRESTEAFF
>TRBV7-9
CASSLFGTSGGTQYF
>TRBV19
CASSWGGRDNEQFF
>TRBV7-6
CASSGAGGLTDTQYF
>TRBV5-1
CASSLDTLDEQYF
>TRBV28
CASSLFNWRQRKETQYF
>TRBV2
CASSPPPQGLVIPDTQYF
>TRBV6-5
CASKRQEVNYGYTF
>TRBV3-1
CASSALTRLTTGELFF
>TRBV4-2
CASSQAGQGTNEKLFF
>TRBV12-3/TRBV12-4
CASSFGLAGSTDTQYF
>TRBV5-1
CASSLEGTSPLHF
>TRBV14
CASSQRTSGRYEQYF
>TRBV20-1
CSARDWDGEAFF
>TRBV29-1
CSVPTGGVSDTQYF
>TRBV6-1
CASSAGLAGLETDTQYF
>TRBV20-1
CSARGDRGQEKLFF
>TRBV12-3/TRBV12-4
CASSSYRGRGGYTF
>TRBV27
CASSLLDRGVNYGYTF
>TRBV5-1
CASSLVTGGGTEAFF
>TRBV7-8
CASSLAGTVNEQFF
>TRBV4-2
CAGSLRDSRDMNTEAFF
>TRBV28
CASSGLGGGAEAFF